This TCR beta chain is drawn from a study of T cell repertoires in cytomegalovirus infection. Study-level background: Based on public TCR beta signatures, there were indications of CMV infection and of a matching HLA type. General study points: Carriers of CMV and the relevant HLA type were discriminated by public TCR beta frequency. CMV-specific HLA-C-restricted TCR beta clonotypes dominated the ex vivo response.

The CDR3 spans 12 residues. Looked up from germline, CDR1 is SEHNR and CDR2 is FQNEAQ (reference sequence). The V segment lost 6 bases and the J segment 8 bases; nucleotides outside the gene matches: 4. TCRdb re-called the reads through MiXCR, storing one row per CDR3 protein. The profile shows 600,000 to 800,000 distinct CDR3 sequences, less than 25% of them singletons. As concerns this clonotype: The antigen is not known.

The receptor was derived from a human donor in good health (CMV status not recorded). Some clones in this sample may be carry-over from other donors' samples. The V gene is TRBV7-9, the J gene TRBJ1-2; TRBD1 aligns across 9 bases. Sequenced sample: CD8+ T cells from PBMCs. CDR3: CASSRTGAGYTF. CDR3 in DNA: TGTGCCAGCAGTCGGACAGGGGCAGGCTACACCTTC.